This T cell receptor (beta chain) emerged from a study of CD8+ T cells in alopecia areata. RNA was isolated and reverse transcribed to cDNA, the sequencing template. Some clones are missing from TCRdb's copy, which holds only in-frame ones; the method was immunoSEQ multiplex PCR. This table has approximately 200,000 clones, roughly three fifths appearing once. V lost 5 bases and J lost 5, with 9 bases in between. The germline gives CDR1 SGHAT, CDR2 FQNNGV. This CDR3 is built from 12 residues. The treatment here: oral pan-JAK inhibitor, 5-10 mg twice daily. The receptor was derived from a human donor with alopecia areata. This chain links TRBV11-2 with TRBJ1-1; D is uncertain. The sequencing here drew on CD4+ T cells sorted from blood, taken at week 4, from a patient treated with tofacitinib. The CDR3 DNA reads as TGTGCCAGCAGCAAAGGAGGAACTGAAGCTTTCTTT. Translation: CASSKGGTEAFF.